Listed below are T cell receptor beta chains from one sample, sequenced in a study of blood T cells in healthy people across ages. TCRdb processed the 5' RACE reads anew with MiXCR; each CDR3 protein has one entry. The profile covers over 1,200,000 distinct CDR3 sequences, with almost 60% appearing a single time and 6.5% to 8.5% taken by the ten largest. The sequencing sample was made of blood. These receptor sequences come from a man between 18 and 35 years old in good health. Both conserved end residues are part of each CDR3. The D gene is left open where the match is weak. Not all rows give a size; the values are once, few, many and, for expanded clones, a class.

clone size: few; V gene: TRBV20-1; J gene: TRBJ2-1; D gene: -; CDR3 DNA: TGCAGTGCTAGGGAGACCCAAGAAGGGTTCTTC; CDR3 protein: CSARETQEGFF
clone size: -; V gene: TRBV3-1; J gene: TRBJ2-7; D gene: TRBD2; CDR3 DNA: TGTGCCAGCAGCCAAGATGCACTAGCGGGGCCGTACTTC; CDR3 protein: CASSQDALAGPYF
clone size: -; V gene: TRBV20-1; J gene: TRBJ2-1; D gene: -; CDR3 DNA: TGCAGTGCTAACACCGGGACAAGGGAGCAGTTCTTC; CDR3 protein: CSANTGTREQFF
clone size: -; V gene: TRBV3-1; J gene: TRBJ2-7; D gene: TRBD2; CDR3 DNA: TGTGCCAGCAGCCAAGAGGGGGGACTAGCGGGCCTTCCTCCCTACGAGCAGTACTTC; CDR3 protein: CASSQEGGLAGLPPYEQYF
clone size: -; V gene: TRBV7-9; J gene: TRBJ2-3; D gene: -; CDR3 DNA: TGTGCCAGCAGCTATACTGTAACGGAGTTCACAGATACGCAGTATTTT; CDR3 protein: CASSYTVTEFTDTQYF
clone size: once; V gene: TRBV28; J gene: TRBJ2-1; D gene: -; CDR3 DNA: TGTGCCAGCAGTTCCCTAAGCCGGAGCAATGAGCAGTTCTTC; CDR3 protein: CASSSLSRSNEQFF
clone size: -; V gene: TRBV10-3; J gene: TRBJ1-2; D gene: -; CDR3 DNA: TGTGCCATCAGTGAGGACGGGAACTATGGCTACACCTTC; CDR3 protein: CAISEDGNYGYTF
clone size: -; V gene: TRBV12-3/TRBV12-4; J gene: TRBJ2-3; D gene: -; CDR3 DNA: TGTGCCAGCAGTCCACTAAACACGAATTATGGTACGCAGTATTTT; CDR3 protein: CASSPLNTNYGTQYF
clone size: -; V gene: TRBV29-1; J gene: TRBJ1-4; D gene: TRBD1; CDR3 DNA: TGCAGCGTTGAAGGGGGAGAGGGGGCACCTAATGAAAAACTGTTTTTT; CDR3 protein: CSVEGGEGAPNEKLFF
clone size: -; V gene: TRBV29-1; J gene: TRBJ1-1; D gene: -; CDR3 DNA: TGCAGCGTCCCCTCTGGTCCCGCTTTCTTT; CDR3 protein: CSVPSGPAFF
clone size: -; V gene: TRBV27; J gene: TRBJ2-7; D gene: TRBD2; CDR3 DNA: TGTGCCCTTGCTCGATCGGGACTAGTCGCCTACGAGCAGTACTTC; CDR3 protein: CALARSGLVAYEQYF
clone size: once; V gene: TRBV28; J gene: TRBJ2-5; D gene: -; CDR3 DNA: TGTGCCAGCAGTCTACCGCCGGGACCCCTATCCCCTGCTGATGAGCAGTACTTC; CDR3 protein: CASSLPPGPLSPADEQYF
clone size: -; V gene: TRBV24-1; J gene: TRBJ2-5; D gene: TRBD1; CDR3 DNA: TGTGCCACCAGTGATTTCCCCGGGACAGGGGCCGCGTACCAAGAGACCCAGTACTTC; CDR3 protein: CATSDFPGTGAAYQETQYF
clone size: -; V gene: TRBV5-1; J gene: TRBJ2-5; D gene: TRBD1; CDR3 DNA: TGCGCCAGCAGTATGACAGGGTTCCAAGAGACCCAGTACTTC; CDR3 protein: CASSMTGFQETQYF
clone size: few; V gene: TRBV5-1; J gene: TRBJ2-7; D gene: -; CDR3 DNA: TGCGCCACCAGACCGGGACTTAGGTCCTACAATGAGCAGTACTTC; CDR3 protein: CATRPGLRSYNEQYF
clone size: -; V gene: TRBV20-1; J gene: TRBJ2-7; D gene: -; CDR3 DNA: TGCAGTGCTAGAGATTACCGGGACTACGAGCAGTACTTC; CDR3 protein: CSARDYRDYEQYF
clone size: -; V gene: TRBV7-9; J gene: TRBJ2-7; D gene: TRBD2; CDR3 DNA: TGTGCTAGCAGCTCCAGACTAGCGGGATCCCACGAGCAGTACTTC; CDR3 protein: CASSSRLAGSHEQYF
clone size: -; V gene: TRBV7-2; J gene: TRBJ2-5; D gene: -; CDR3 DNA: TGTGCCAGCAGGATTTCTGGGCAAGAGACCCAGTACTTC; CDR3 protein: CASRISGQETQYF
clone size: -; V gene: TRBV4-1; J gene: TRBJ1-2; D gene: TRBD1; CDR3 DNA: TGCGCCAGCAGCCAAGTCGATACAGGGGGATACACCTTC; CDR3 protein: CASSQVDTGGYTF
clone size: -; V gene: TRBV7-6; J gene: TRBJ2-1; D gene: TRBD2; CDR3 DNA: TGTGCCAGCAGCTTGAGGGGGGCCGGTGACAGACCACTAGCGGGGGGGAACAATGAGCAGTTCTTC; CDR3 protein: CASSLRGAGDRPLAGGNNEQFF
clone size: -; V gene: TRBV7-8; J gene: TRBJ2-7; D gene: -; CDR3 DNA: TGTGCCAGCAGCTTAAAACAGGGATATAACCACGAGCAGTACTTC; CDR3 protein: CASSLKQGYNHEQYF
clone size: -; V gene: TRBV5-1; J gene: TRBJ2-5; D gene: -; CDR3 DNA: TGCGCCAGCAGCTCGTCCTCGAGGGATCAAGAGACCCAGTACTTC; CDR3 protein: CASSSSSRDQETQYF
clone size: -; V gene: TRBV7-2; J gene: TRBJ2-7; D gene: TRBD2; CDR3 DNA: TGTGCCAGCAGGTCACCGCTAGCGGGAGTAGGGGAGCAGTACTTC; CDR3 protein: CASRSPLAGVGEQYF
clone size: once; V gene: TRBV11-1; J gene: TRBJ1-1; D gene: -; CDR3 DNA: TGTGCCAGCAGTTACGACCGATACTCTGAAGCTTTCTTT; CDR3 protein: CASSYDRYSEAFF
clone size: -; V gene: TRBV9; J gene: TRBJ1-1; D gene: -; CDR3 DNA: TGTGCCAGCAGCGTAGGGGCAGCGAACACTGAAGCTTTCTTT; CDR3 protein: CASSVGAANTEAFF
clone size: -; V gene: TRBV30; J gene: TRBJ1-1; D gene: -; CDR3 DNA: TGTGCCTGGGAAGGGGGTAACACTGAAGCTTTCTTT; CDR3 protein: CAWEGGNTEAFF
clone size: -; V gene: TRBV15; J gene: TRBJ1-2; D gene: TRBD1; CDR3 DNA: TGTGCCACCAGCAAACAGGGGACTTATGACTACACCTTC; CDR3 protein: CATSKQGTYDYTF
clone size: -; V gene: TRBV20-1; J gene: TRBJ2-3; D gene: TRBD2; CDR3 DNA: TGCAGTGCCGTTAGCGGGAGAGCTACCACAGATACGCAGTATTTT; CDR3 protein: CSAVSGRATTDTQYF
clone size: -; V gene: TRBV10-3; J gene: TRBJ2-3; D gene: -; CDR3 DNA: TGTGCCATCAGTGAAGGGAGGACTCCCACAGATACGCAGTATTTT; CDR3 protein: CAISEGRTPTDTQYF
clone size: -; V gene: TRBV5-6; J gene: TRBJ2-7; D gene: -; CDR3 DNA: TGTGCCAGCAGCTTGGGGGTCCAGGGAAGGGAGCAGTACTTC; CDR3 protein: CASSLGVQGREQYF
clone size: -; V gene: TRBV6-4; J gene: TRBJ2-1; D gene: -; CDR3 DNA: TGTGCCAGCAGTGGCAACAGAGGGGCTAGCAAGTTCTTC; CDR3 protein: CASSGNRGASKFF
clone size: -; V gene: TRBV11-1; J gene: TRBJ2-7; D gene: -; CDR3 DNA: TGTGCCAGCAGCTTAGAGGCGGGGATTAACTCCTACGAGCAGTACTTC; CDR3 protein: CASSLEAGINSYEQYF
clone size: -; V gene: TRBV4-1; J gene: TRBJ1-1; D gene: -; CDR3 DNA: TGCGCCAGCAGTTACGGAACAGGGACGGTCCCTGAAGCTTTCTTT; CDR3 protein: CASSYGTGTVPEAFF
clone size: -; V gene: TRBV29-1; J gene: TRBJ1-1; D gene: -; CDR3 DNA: TGCAGCGTTTCCCCTCGACTTAACACTGAAGCTTTCTTT; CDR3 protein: CSVSPRLNTEAFF
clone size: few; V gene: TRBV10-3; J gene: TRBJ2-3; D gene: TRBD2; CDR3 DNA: TGTGCCATCAGTGAGTCAAGCGGGGGGGCCCCAGATACGCAGTATTTT; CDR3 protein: CAISESSGGAPDTQYF
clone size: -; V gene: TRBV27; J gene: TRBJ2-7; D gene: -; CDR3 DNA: TGTGCCAGCAGTTTATCGACGGGAATCTACGAGCAGTACTTC; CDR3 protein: CASSLSTGIYEQYF
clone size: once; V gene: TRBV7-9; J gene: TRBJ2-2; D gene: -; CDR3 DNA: TGTGCCAGCAGCTTAGCGTGGGTACCGGGACCGGGCACCGGGGAGCTGTTTTTT; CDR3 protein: CASSLAWVPGPGTGELFF
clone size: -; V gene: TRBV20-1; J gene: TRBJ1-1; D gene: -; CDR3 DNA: TGCAGTGCGTTAGAAGACCCAAACACTGAAGCTTTCTTT; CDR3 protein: CSALEDPNTEAFF
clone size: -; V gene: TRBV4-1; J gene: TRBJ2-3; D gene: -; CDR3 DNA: TGCGCCAGCAGCCAAACTATTCAGGGGATAGATACGCAGTATTTT; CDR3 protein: CASSQTIQGIDTQYF
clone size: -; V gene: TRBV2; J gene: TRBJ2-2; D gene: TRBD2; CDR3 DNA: TGTGCCAGCAGTGAACTCCTAGCGGGGCGGGAGCTGTTTTTT; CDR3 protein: CASSELLAGRELFF
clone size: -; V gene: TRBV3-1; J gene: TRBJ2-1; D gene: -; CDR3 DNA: TGTGCCAGCAGCGGACCTAACATGGGCGCCCATGAGCAGTTCTTC; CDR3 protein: CASSGPNMGAHEQFF
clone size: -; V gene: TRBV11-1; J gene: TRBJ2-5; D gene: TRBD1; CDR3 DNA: TGTGCCAGCAGGAGGGACAGGGGGCATGCGGCCTACAATGAGCAGTACTTC; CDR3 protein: CASRRDRGHAAYNEQYF
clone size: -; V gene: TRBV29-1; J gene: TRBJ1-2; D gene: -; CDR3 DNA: TGCAGCGTCAAGGACAGAACAAACTATGGCTACACCTTC; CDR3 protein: CSVKDRTNYGYTF
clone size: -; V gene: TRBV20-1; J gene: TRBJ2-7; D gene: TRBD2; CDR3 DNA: TGCAGTGCCAGGACTAGCGGGGAGCAGAGCTCCTACGAGCAGTACTTC; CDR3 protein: CSARTSGEQSSYEQYF
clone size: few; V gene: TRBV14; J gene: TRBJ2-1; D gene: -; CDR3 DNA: TGTGCCAGCAGCCAAGTCCGTGAGCAGTTCTTC; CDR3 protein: CASSQVREQFF
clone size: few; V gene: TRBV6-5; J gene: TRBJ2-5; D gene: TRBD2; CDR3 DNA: TGTGCCAGCAGCTCTACTAGCGGCGTTCTGGAGACCCAGTACTTC; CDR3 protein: CASSSTSGVLETQYF
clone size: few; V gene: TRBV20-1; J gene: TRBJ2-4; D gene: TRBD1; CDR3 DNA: TGCAGTGCTAGGAGAGGACAGGGGAAGCACATTCAGTACTTC; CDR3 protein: CSARRGQGKHIQYF
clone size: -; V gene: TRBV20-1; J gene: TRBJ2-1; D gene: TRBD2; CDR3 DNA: TGCAGTGCTCCAACTAGAGGGCGGGAGGGCCTCAGTGAGCAGTTCTTC; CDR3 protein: CSAPTRGREGLSEQFF
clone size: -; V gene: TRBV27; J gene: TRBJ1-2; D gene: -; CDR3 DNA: TGTGCCAGCAGTTCAGAACCCAGGTCGGGCTACACCTTC; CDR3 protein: CASSSEPRSGYTF
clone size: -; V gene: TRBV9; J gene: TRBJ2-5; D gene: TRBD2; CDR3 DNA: TGTGCCAGCAGCGTAGAGTTTGGACTAGAACGAGAGACCCAGTACTTC; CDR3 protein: CASSVEFGLERETQYF
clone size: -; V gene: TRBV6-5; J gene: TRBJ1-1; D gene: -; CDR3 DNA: TGTGCCAGCAGTTACGACCGCACTGAAGCTTTCTTT; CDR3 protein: CASSYDRTEAFF
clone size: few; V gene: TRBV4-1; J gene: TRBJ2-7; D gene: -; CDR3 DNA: TGCGCCAGCAGCCACAGAACCGGGACGGACTACGAGCAGTACTTC; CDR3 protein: CASSHRTGTDYEQYF
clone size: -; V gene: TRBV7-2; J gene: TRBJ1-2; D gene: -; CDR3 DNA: TGTGCCAGCAGCCGCAGGCAGGGGCCGAGGGGCTACACCTTC; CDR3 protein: CASSRRQGPRGYTF
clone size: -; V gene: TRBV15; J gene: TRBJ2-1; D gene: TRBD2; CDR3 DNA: TGTGCCACCAGGTCGAGACTAGCGGACAATGAGCAGTTCTTC; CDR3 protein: CATRSRLADNEQFF
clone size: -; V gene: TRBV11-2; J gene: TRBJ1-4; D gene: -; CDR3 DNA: TGTGCCAGCAGCTTTCAAGGGGCTCGGGCTAATGAAAAACTGTTTTTT; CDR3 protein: CASSFQGARANEKLFF
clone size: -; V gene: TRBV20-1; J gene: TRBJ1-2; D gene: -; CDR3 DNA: TGCAGTGCTAGAGACAGGGCGGGCTACACCTTC; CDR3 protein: CSARDRAGYTF
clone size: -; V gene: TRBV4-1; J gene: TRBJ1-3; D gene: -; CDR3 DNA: TGCGCCAGCAGCCACGTCGAGGGACCGAGCAAGGGAAACACCATATATTTT; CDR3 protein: CASSHVEGPSKGNTIYF
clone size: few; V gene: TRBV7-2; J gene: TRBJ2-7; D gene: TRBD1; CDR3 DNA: TGTGCCAGCAGCTCCCCAGGGGGCGTGATGACCTACGAGCAGTACTTC; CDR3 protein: CASSSPGGVMTYEQYF
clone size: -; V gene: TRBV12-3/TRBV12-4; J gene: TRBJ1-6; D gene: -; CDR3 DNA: TGTGCCAGCACCCCGGACGGGTCGGTTGTTTATCCCCTCCACTTT; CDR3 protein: CASTPDGSVVYPLHF
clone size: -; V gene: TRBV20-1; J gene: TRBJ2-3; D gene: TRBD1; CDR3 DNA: TGCAGTGCTAGAGACCCACCGACAGGGTGGGATACGCAGTATTTT; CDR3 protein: CSARDPPTGWDTQYF